This T cell receptor beta chain came from a study of blood T cell repertoires in COVID-19. As for the study in general: Material from acute and convalescent COVID-19 was sourced from the United States, Italy and Spain. In each case, the material was cDNA or gDNA derived from T cells, B-cell-depleted T cells, or PBMCs.

Germline V gene sequence: CDR1 SGHTS, CDR2 YDEGEE. The CDR3 extends over 16 amino acids. With V trimmed by 0 bases and J by 4 bases, 7 bases remained unmatched. In the source study's methods: Estimation of nucleated cell counts was performed using reference gene primer amplification. Libraries were prepared by immunoSEQ multiplex PCR; TCRdb keeps only in-frame clonotypes and omits some of them. V and J calls and clone size are those listed in that table; D and trimming were worked out from the DNA. The data show about 210,000 clones, with over 60% seen just once and roughly 7% held by the top ten. This clonotype originated in a woman in her 70s with acute or convalescent COVID-19. The rearrangement links TRBV5-8 to TRBJ2-1; TRBD2 agrees at 7 bases. Sequencing input: peripheral blood. The CDR3 sequence is CASSLGNSGRYNEQFF. As DNA, the CDR3 is TGTGCCAGCAGCTTGGGGAATAGCGGGCGATACAATGAGCAGTTCTTC.